This T cell receptor beta chain came from a study of blood T cell repertoires in COVID-19. Study-level information: Nucleic acid was either cDNA or gDNA, and it came from T cells, B-cell-depleted T cells, or PBMCs.

Profiled with immunoSEQ multiplex PCR; TCRdb holds only in-frame clones, not every one. The sample holds over 400,000 clones, roughly 85% seen once. With 6 bases removed from V and 8 bases from J, the gap between germline ends came to 14 bases. The CDR3 runs 13 residues. CDR1 is MRHNA and CDR2 is SNTAGT in the germline V gene. This chain connects TRBV6-4 to TRBJ2-4; TRBD1 might be the D (6 bases). The source of this sequence is a human donor in a cohort sampled during active COVID-19. Sequencing input: peripheral blood. The CDR3 nucleotides read TGTGCCAGCAGCCAGGGGACCGGGGACATTCAGTACTTC. Amino acids: CASSQGTGDIQYF.